Sequencing of this TCR beta chain was carried out in a study of OX40 agonist ivuxolimab in advanced cancers. This CDR3 region has 16 residues. With V trimmed by 1 base and J by 1 base, 4 bases remained unmatched. Germline V gene data show CDR1 as SGHTA and CDR2 as FQGNSA. The data were produced by immunoSEQ multiplex PCR, yet TCRdb's version contains in-frame clones alone and is incomplete. The data show around 40,000 clones, with less than 85% seen just once and 3.5% to 5% held by the top ten. The V and J genes are TRBV7-2 and TRBJ1-5, with TRBD1 matching over 7 bases. The sequencing used CD4+ or CD8+ T cells sorted from blood, collected in a trial of the OX40 agonist ivuxolimab. This receptor was taken from an adult with an advanced solid tumor such as melanoma, head and neck, liver or kidney cancer. As DNA, the CDR3 is TGTGCCAGCAGCTTAGTGGAGGGGGCGAGCAATCAGCCCCAGCATTTT. Its protein is CASSLVEGASNQPQHF.